This TCR beta chain was captured by sequencing in a study of blood T cells in healthy people across ages. General observations from the study: Unknown donor CMV status possibly confounded expanded clonotype changes. Researchers said unsorted PBMCs prevented a conclusive naive versus antigen-experienced comparison. Older age went with lower TCR beta diversity per million T cells, in a roughly linear way.

Next came a second PCR, run for about 7 to 12 cycles, which used a sample-barcoded 5' primer along with a J-beta primer mix. Every individual sample yielded 2.5 million or more paired-end reads (each containing CDR3). A single record per CDR3 protein comes from TCRdb applying MiXCR to the 5' RACE reads. Of 1.5 million to 2 million distinct CDR3 sequences listed, 28% are singletons. CDR3 size: 13 residues. Germline V CDR1 and CDR2: DFQATT, SNEGSKA (reference sequence). V was shortened by 5 bases and J by 6 bases, with 15 bases between the two germline ends. Comment on this clonotype: Its specificity is unknown.

Sequenced: blood. The TCR comes from a woman in her thirties in good health. The rearrangement uses TRBV20-1 and TRBJ2-3; unclear D gene. The CDR3 sequence: CSASLGSSDTQYF. The CDR3 nucleotides are TGCAGTGCTTCCCTGGGGTCCTCCGATACGCAGTATTTT.